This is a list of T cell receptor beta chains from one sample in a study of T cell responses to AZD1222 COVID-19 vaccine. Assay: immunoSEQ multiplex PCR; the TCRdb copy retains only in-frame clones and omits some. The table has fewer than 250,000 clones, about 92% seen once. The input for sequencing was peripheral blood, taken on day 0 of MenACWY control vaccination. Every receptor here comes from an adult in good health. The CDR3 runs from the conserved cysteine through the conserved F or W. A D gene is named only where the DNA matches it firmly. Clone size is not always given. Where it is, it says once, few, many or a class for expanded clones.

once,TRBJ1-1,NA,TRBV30,CAWSVAGYTEAFF,TGTGCCTGGAGTGTTGCAGGGTACACTGAAGCTTTCTTT
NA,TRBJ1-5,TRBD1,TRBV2,CASSGTGEFLNQPQHF,TGTGCCAGCAGCGGGACAGGGGAATTCCTCAATCAGCCCCAGCATTTT
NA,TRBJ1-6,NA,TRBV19,CASSRGNNSPLHF,TGTGCCAGTAGTCGCGGGAATAATTCACCCCTCCACTTT
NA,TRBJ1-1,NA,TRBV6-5,CASSYSTPQGAEAFF,TGTGCCAGCAGTTACTCGACACCCCAAGGGGCTGAAGCTTTCTTT
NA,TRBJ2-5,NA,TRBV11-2,CASSSTFRGQETQYF,TGTGCCAGCAGCAGTACCTTCCGCGGGCAAGAGACCCAGTACTTC
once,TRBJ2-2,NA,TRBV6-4,CASSASSRTVNTGELFF,TGTGCCAGCAGTGCCTCGTCCAGGACAGTCAACACCGGGGAGCTGTTTTTT
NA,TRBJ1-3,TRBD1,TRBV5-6,CASSLFGTAPSGNTIYF,TGTGCCAGCAGCTTGTTCGGGACAGCGCCCTCTGGAAACACCATATATTTT
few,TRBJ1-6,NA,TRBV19,CATKGRNPPSYNSPLHF,TGTGCCACCAAAGGGAGGAATCCCCCCTCCTATAATTCACCCCTCCACTTT
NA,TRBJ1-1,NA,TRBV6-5,CASKRSLSSTEAFF,TGTGCCAGCAAAAGATCGTTATCTAGCACTGAAGCTTTCTTT
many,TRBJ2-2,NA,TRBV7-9,CASSLRANTGELFF,TGTGCCAGCAGCTTACGGGCGAACACCGGGGAGCTGTTTTTT
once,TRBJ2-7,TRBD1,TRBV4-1,CASSHPGQGLYEQYF,TGCGCCAGCAGCCACCCGGGACAGGGACTCTACGAGCAGTACTTC
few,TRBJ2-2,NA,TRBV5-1,CASSSGNTGELFF,TGCGCCAGCAGCTCGGGGAACACCGGGGAGCTGTTTTTT
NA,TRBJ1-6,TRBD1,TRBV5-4,CASSLKQGGNSPLHF,TGTGCCAGCAGCTTGAAACAGGGGGGTAATTCACCCCTCCACTTT
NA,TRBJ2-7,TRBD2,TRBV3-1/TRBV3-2,CASSPTSGGKQYF,TGTGCCAGCAGTCCTACTAGCGGGGGAAAGCAGTACTTC
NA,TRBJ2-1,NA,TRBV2,CASPLSSRNEQFF,TGTGCCAGCCCCCTTAGCAGTAGAAATGAGCAGTTCTTC
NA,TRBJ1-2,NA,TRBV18,CASSPSSGSPAYGYTF,TGTGCCAGCTCACCAAGTTCAGGGTCTCCTGCCTATGGCTACACCTTC
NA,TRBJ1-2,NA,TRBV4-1,CASSQDRTAPHYGYTF,TGCGCCAGCAGCCAAGATCGGACGGCACCCCACTATGGCTACACCTTC